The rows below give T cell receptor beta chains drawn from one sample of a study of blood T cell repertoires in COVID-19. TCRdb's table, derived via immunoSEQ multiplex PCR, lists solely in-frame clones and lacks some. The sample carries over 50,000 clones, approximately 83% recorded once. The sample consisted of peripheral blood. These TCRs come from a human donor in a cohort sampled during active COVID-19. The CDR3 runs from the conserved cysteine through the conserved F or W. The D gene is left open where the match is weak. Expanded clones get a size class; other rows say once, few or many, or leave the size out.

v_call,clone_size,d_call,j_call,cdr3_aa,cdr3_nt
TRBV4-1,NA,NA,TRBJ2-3,CASSQADRSTDTQYF,TGCGCCAGCAGCCAGGCTGACAGAAGCACAGATACGCAGTATTTT
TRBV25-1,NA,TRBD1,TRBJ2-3,CASISGTGGTDTQYF,TGTGCCAGCATCAGCGGGACAGGGGGCACAGATACGCAGTATTTT
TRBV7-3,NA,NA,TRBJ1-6,CASSLKVGHSPLHF,TGTGCCAGCAGCTTAAAGGTGGGGCATTCACCCCTCCACTTT
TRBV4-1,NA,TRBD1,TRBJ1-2,CASSPGGGGYTF,TGCGCCAGCAGCCCAGGGGGTGGTGGCTACACCTTC
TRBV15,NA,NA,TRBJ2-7,CATSEGGGYSSYEQYF,TGTGCCACCAGCGAGGGTGGAGGGTACAGCTCCTACGAGCAGTACTTC
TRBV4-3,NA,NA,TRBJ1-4,CASSQDPATNEKLFF,TGCGCCAGCAGCCAAGATCCCGCAACTAATGAAAAACTGTTTTTT
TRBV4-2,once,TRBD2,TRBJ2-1,CASTRAGANEQFF,TGTGCCAGCACTAGAGCGGGAGCTAATGAGCAGTTCTTC
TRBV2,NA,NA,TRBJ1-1,CASIRGNTEAFF,TGTGCCAGCATCCGCGGGAACACTGAAGCTTTCTTT
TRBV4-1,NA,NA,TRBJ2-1,CASSQVAGAGVF,TGCGCCAGCAGCCAAGTGGCGGGGGCCGGGGTCTTC
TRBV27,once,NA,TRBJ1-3,CASRSYRSEYGNTIYF,TGTGCCAGCAGAAGTTATAGGAGCGAATATGGAAACACCATATATTTT
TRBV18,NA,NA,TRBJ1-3,CASSPPDLFRAGNTIYF,TGTGCCAGCTCACCACCGGATCTTTTCAGGGCTGGAAACACCATATATTTT
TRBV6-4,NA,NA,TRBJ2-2,CASRGLNTGELFF,TGTGCCAGCAGGGGGCTTAACACCGGGGAGCTGTTTTTT
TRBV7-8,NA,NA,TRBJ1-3,CASSLDRGRTLSGNTIYF,TGTGCCAGCAGCTTAGATAGGGGCAGAACCCTCTCTGGAAACACCATATATTTT
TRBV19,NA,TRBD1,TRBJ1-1,CASRVLLTGGTEAFF,TGTGCCAGTAGGGTTCTATTGACAGGGGGAACTGAAGCTTTCTTT
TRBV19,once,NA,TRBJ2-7,CASSLGRRDSYEQYF,TGTGCCAGTAGTTTGGGGCGAAGGGACTCCTACGAGCAGTACTTC
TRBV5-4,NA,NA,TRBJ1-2,CASSPVGGYGYTF,TGTGCCAGCAGCCCTGTGGGAGGCTATGGCTACACCTTC
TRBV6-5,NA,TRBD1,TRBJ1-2,CASRRQGMSGYTF,TGTGCCAGCAGGAGACAGGGAATGAGTGGCTACACCTTC
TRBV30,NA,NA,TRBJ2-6,CAWSGPQEGRSSGANVLTF,TGTGCCTGGAGTGGCCCCCAGGAGGGAAGGAGCTCTGGGGCCAACGTCCTGACTTTC
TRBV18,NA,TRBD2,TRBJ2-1,CASSLSGTSGYNEQFF,TGTGCCAGCTCCCTCTCCGGGACTAGCGGCTACAATGAGCAGTTCTTC
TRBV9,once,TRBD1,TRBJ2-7,CASSPWDSHHEQYF,TGTGCCAGCAGCCCCTGGGACAGTCACCACGAGCAGTACTTC
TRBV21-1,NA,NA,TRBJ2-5,CASSTIPWGGRQETQYF,TGTGCCAGCAGCACAATACCGTGGGGGGGGAGACAAGAGACCCAGTACTTC
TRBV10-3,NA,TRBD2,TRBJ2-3,CAISEFLADSTDTQYF,TGTGCCATCAGTGAGTTTCTAGCGGATAGCACAGATACGCAGTATTTT
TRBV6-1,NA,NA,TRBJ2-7,CASSEAGAEQYF,TGTGCCAGCAGTGAAGCAGGGGCCGAGCAGTACTTC
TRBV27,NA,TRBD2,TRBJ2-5,CASRTELAGGLETQYF,TGTGCCAGCAGGACGGAACTAGCGGGAGGGCTAGAGACCCAGTACTTC
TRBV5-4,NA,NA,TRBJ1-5,CASSLGGQIGQPQHF,TGTGCCAGCAGCTTGGGCGGACAGATAGGCCAGCCCCAGCATTTT
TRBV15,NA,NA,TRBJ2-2,CATRTEVGGAGTGELFF,TGTGCCACCAGAACAGAGGTAGGAGGAGCGGGCACCGGGGAGCTGTTTTTT
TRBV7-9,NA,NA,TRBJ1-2,CASSLVERDGSSGYTF,TGTGCCAGCAGCTTAGTTGAGCGGGACGGATCATCAGGCTACACCTTC
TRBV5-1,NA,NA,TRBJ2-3,CASSQTDTQYF,TGCGCCAGCAGCCAAACAGATACGCAGTATTTT
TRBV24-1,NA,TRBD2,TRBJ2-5,CATSAARASGKETQYF,TGTGCCACCAGTGCCGCAAGGGCTAGCGGTAAAGAGACCCAGTACTTC
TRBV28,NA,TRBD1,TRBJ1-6,CASSDDRVGSPLHF,TGTGCCAGCAGCGATGACAGGGTAGGGTCACCCCTCCACTTT
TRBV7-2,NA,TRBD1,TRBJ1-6,CASSRRTGSNSLLHF,TGTGCCAGCAGCCGGAGGACAGGGTCTAATTCACTCCTCCACTTT
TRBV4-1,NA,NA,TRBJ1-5,CASSQDSAGKVGNQPQHF,TGCGCCAGCAGCCAAGATTCGGCAGGGAAGGTAGGGAACCAGCCCCAGCATTTT
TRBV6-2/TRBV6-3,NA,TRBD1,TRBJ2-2,CASSSYGTGEKSGELFF,TGTGCCAGCAGTTCATACGGGACAGGGGAGAAGTCCGGGGAGCTGTTTTTT
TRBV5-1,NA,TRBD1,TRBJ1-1,CASSFSTGGGEAFF,TGCGCCAGCAGCTTCTCTACAGGGGGAGGTGAAGCTTTCTTT
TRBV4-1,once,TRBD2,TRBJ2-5,CASSQERLAMKETQYF,TGCGCCAGCAGCCAGGAGAGACTAGCCATGAAAGAGACCCAGTACTTC
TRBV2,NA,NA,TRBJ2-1,CASTKTNNEQFF,TGTGCCAGCACCAAGACTAACAATGAGCAGTTCTTC
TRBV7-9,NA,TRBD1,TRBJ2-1,CASPKGGQGQTYNEQFF,TGTGCCAGCCCCAAAGGAGGTCAGGGACAGACTTACAATGAGCAGTTCTTC
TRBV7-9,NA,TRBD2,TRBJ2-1,CASSPSGRARNEQFF,TGTGCCAGCAGCCCTAGCGGGAGGGCCAGGAATGAGCAGTTCTTC
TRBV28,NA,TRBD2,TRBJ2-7,CASSRPAGVAHEQYF,TGTGCCAGCAGTCGGCCGGCGGGAGTAGCCCACGAGCAGTACTTC
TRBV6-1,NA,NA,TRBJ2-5,CASSDPTDVKWTQYF,TGTGCCAGCAGTGATCCTACAGATGTCAAGTGGACCCAGTACTTC
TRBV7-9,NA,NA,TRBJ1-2,CASSIGRVDGYTF,TGTGCCAGCAGCATCGGGAGGGTCGATGGCTACACCTTC
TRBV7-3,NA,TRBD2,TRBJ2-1,CATSGLAGDEQFF,TGTGCCACCTCGGGACTAGCGGGAGATGAGCAGTTCTTC
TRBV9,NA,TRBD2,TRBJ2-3,CASSIGTTGTDTQYF,TGTGCCAGCAGCATCGGGACTACCGGCACAGATACGCAGTATTTT
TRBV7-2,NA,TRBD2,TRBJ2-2,CASSFRAGGPNTGELFF,TGTGCCAGCAGTTTTAGAGCGGGAGGGCCAAACACCGGGGAGCTGTTTTTT
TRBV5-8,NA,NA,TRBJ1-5,CASSAYGQNSNQPQHF,TGTGCCAGCAGCGCCTACGGACAGAATAGCAATCAGCCCCAGCATTTT
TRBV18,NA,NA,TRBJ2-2,CASSPFGGGTGELFF,TGTGCCAGCTCACCGTTCGGGGGAGGCACCGGGGAGCTGTTTTTT
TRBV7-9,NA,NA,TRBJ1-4,CASSSSWQGGTNEKLFF,TGTGCCAGCAGCTCCTCTTGGCAGGGCGGAACTAATGAAAAACTGTTTTTT
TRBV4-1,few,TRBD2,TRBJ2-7,CASSQVGEGVGRREQYF,TGCGCCAGCAGCCAAGTGGGGGAGGGAGTGGGACGTCGGGAGCAGTACTTC
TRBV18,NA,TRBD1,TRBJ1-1,CASSLDRMNTEAFF,TGTGCCAGCTCACTGGACAGGATGAACACTGAAGCTTTCTTT
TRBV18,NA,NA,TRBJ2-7,CASSTLGQYEQYF,TGTGCCAGCTCAACCCTCGGACAGTACGAGCAGTACTTC
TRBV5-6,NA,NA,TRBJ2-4,CASSLAFGRQAKNIQYF,TGTGCCAGCAGCTTGGCTTTCGGGAGACAAGCCAAAAACATTCAGTACTTC
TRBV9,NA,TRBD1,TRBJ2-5,CASSPMGEQGRKETQYF,TGTGCCAGCAGCCCGATGGGTGAACAGGGGAGAAAAGAGACCCAGTACTTC